The present TCR beta chain was sequenced within a study of shared clonotypes between healthy human individuals. Findings and caveats of the study: The authors sampled blood alone, and tissue repertoires likely differ.

Remarks on this clone: Its antigen is not known.

The repertoire was sequenced with immunoSEQ multiplex PCR; TCRdb's copy has only in-frame clones and lacks some. This table holds roughly 1.5 million clones, nearly 99% found once. V was clipped by 4 bases and J by 2 bases, with 15 bases between them. CDR1 and CDR2 from the germline V gene are SGHRS and YFSETQ. The CDR3 is 15 residues long. This TCR was recovered from a man aged 25-45 years in good health. Source material: naive CD4+ T cells sorted from blood. The subset here: CD45RA+ positively selected. This chain links TRBV5-1 with TRBJ2-5; tentative D call: TRBD1 (5 bases). CDR3 residues: CASSPYPGAQETQYF. The CDR3 nucleotides read TGCGCCAGCAGCCCCTATCCTGGGGCGCAAGAGACCCAGTACTTC.